Listed below are T cell receptor beta chains from one sample, sequenced in a study of OX40 agonist ivuxolimab in advanced cancers. Clones were sequenced by immunoSEQ multiplex PCR, and TCRdb holds only the in-frame ones, with some missing. The sample yields roughly 76,000 clones, around nine tenths seen once. The sequencing used CD4+ or CD8+ T cells sorted from blood, collected in a trial of the OX40 agonist ivuxolimab. The receptors originated from an adult with an advanced solid tumor such as melanoma, head and neck, liver or kidney cancer. The CDR3 runs from the conserved cysteine through the conserved F or W. A D gene is named only where the DNA matches it firmly. Clone sizes are given selectively: once, few, many, or a class where the clone is expanded.

TRBV27	TRBJ2-2	NA	NA	TGTGCCAGCAGTTCGACGAACACCGGGGAGCTGTTTTTT	CASSSTNTGELFF
TRBV6-6	TRBJ1-1	TRBD1	NA	TGTGCCAGCAGTTTCTCCGGGACAGGGGGAACTGAAGCTTTCTTT	CASSFSGTGGTEAFF
TRBV27	TRBJ1-5	NA	NA	TGTGCCAGCAGGAGAAGGGGTTTCAATCAGCCCCAGCATTTT	CASRRRGFNQPQHF
TRBV7-9	TRBJ2-3	TRBD2	once	TGTGCCAGCAGCTTTCCCCGACTAGCGGGAGAGGCAGATACGCAGTATTTT	CASSFPRLAGEADTQYF
TRBV13	TRBJ2-7	NA	NA	TGTGCCAGCAGCTTGGAGGGGCGGCACGAGCAGTACTTC	CASSLEGRHEQYF
TRBV19	TRBJ1-2	NA	few	TGTGCCAGTAGTATAGCAGGACAGATCTATGGCTACACCTTC	CASSIAGQIYGYTF
TRBV4-1	TRBJ2-6	NA	NA	TGCGCCAGCAGCCAATTCGAACTTTCCGGGGCCAACGTCCTGACTTTC	CASSQFELSGANVLTF
TRBV7-9	TRBJ2-1	TRBD1	NA	TGTGCCAGCAGCTCGAACGAGGGGGCGGTCAATGAGCAGTTCTTC	CASSSNEGAVNEQFF
TRBV28	TRBJ1-1	NA	NA	TGTGCCAGCAGTTTCCCAGGGAACACTGAAGCTTTCTTT	CASSFPGNTEAFF
TRBV14	TRBJ1-3	NA	NA	TGTGCCAGCAGCCAAGATTGGCAGGGCTACTCTGGAAACACCATATATTTT	CASSQDWQGYSGNTIYF
TRBV4-3	TRBJ2-7	NA	NA	TGCGCCAGCAGCCTAAGAATGGGGACCTCCTACGAGCAGTACTTC	CASSLRMGTSYEQYF
TRBV7-9	TRBJ2-7	NA	NA	TGTGCCAGCAGCCCTCCCTCGGGCGCCTACGAGCAGTACTTC	CASSPPSGAYEQYF
TRBV10-3	TRBJ2-5	NA	NA	TGTGCCATCAGTGAGGCCAGCCAAGAGACCCAGTACTTC	CAISEASQETQYF
TRBV5-6	TRBJ1-4	NA	NA	TGTGCCAGCAGCTTGGTCAGGGACCTTAATGAAAAACTGTTTTTT	CASSLVRDLNEKLFF
TRBV7-2	TRBJ1-4	NA	NA	TGTGCCAGCAGCTTAGACGGACCGATTAATGAAAAACTGTTTTTT	CASSLDGPINEKLFF
TRBV6-1	TRBJ2-7	NA	NA	TGTGCCAGCAGTGGCATGGACAGCCTGGCCTACGAGCAGTACTTC	CASSGMDSLAYEQYF
TRBV7-9	TRBJ1-4	NA	NA	TGTGCCAGCAGCTTACTTGATGGGGAGTCTACCCTAGGAAAACTGTTTTTT	CASSLLDGESTLGKLFF
TRBV28	TRBJ2-3	TRBD2	NA	TGTGCCAGCAGCCTCCTAGCGGGAGGGCCTGAGGGTACGCAGTATTTT	CASSLLAGGPEGTQYF
TRBV9	TRBJ1-1	TRBD1	few	TGTGCCAGCAGCGAAGGGGGCATGGGCACTGAAGCTTTCTTT	CASSEGGMGTEAFF
TRBV7-3	TRBJ2-1	TRBD2	NA	TGTGCCAGCAGCTCCTTTGGGACTAGCGCTTTCAATGAGCAGTTCTTC	CASSSFGTSAFNEQFF
TRBV15	TRBJ2-1	TRBD2	NA	TGTGCCACCAGCAGAGATAATTGGATAGCGGGAGAAGCCTACAATGAGCAGTTCTTC	CATSRDNWIAGEAYNEQFF
TRBV28	TRBJ1-4	TRBD1	NA	TGTGCCAGCAGTCCCACTACAGGGGGAAATGAAAAACTGTTTTTT	CASSPTTGGNEKLFF
TRBV27	TRBJ2-3	TRBD2	NA	TGTGCCAGCAGTTTGGGACTAAGCACAGATACGCAGTATTTT	CASSLGLSTDTQYF
TRBV28	TRBJ1-1	NA	NA	TGTGCCAGCAGTGCTCTAGGGCTGAACACTGAAGCTTTCTTT	CASSALGLNTEAFF
TRBV11-2	TRBJ2-7	TRBD2	NA	TGTGCCAGCAAAGCGGGAGGCACCTACGAGCAGTACTTC	CASKAGGTYEQYF
TRBV6-5	TRBJ2-2	TRBD2	NA	TGTGCCAGCAGTTACCTAGCGGGGAACACCGGGGAGCTGTTTTTT	CASSYLAGNTGELFF
TRBV18	TRBJ2-5	TRBD1	NA	TGTGCCAGCTCACCAGATCTACAGGGGGTCGGGGAGACCCAGTACTTC	CASSPDLQGVGETQYF
TRBV19	TRBJ1-5	NA	NA	TGTGCCAGTAGTATGGAGGAGAGATGGGGCAATCAGCCCCAGCATTTT	CASSMEERWGNQPQHF
TRBV6-6	TRBJ2-7	NA	NA	TGTGCCAGCACCCGCATAGGGACGGGGGAGGCCGAGCAGTACTTC	CASTRIGTGEAEQYF
TRBV27	TRBJ2-7	TRBD1	NA	TGTGCCAGCAGTTTCGGGGCAGGGGGCTACGAGCAGTACTTC	CASSFGAGGYEQYF
TRBV15	TRBJ2-7	TRBD1	NA	TGTGCCACCAGCACGGACAGGGGCTACGAGCAGTACTTC	CATSTDRGYEQYF
TRBV4-3	TRBJ1-1	TRBD1	NA	TGCGCCAGCAGCCAAGATCTGGGACAGTTAGACACTGAAGCTTTCTTT	CASSQDLGQLDTEAFF
TRBV27	TRBJ2-1	NA	NA	TGTGCCAGCAGTTTATCTCGACACAATGAGCAGTTCTTC	CASSLSRHNEQFF
TRBV27	TRBJ2-7	TRBD2	NA	TGTGCCAGCAGTTTGCTAGCGGGTGGCTCCTACGAGCAGTACTTC	CASSLLAGGSYEQYF
TRBV2	TRBJ1-2	NA	NA	TGTGCCAGCACTATAGCGGTGGCACTTAACTATGGCTACACCTTC	CASTIAVALNYGYTF
TRBV19	TRBJ2-1	NA	NA	TGTGCCAGTAGTTATTACAATGAGCAGTTCTTC	CASSYYNEQFF